This section outlines one T cell receptor beta chain sequence together with its context. The clone's antigen remains unknown. Per-base quality was not reported, and no clone a single base away is much larger than it. Genomic DNA was isolated from the sorted cells so that the TCRbeta CDR3 region could be sequenced. The immunoSEQ Assay was used for sequencing of TCRbeta CDR3 regions. Sourced from immuneACCESS, this table was stored by TCRdb with only in-frame sequences that have V and J called. A share of the clones is absent; for the studies checked, an unresolved V gene accounts for under half, and the remainder has no known explanation. The sample table holds more than 55,000 clones, of which more than 75% were seen once. The top ten clonotypes cover roughly 6% of the sample. This sample is drawn from a study of OX40 agonist ivuxolimab in advanced cancers. In terms of the full investigation: The costimulatory receptor OX40 (CD134) was targeted by ivuxolimab, a fully human IgG2 agonistic monoclonal antibody. Among the roughly 50 dose-escalation patients, some 20 had hepatocellular carcinoma, 15 or so melanoma, 9 renal cell carcinoma and 9 head and neck cancer. Intravenous ivuxolimab was administered to patients every 2 weeks at six dose levels: 0.01, 0.1, 0.3, 1.5, 3 and 10 mg/kg. Patients were allowed to have had prior anti-PD-1, anti-PD-L1 or anti-CTLA-4 therapy, and around two fifths of the dose-escalation patients had been treated with checkpoint inhibitors. In the dose-escalation cohort, 82.7% of patients were male, and the mean age was approximately 60 years, with a range of 23 to 79. The monotherapy dose-escalation portion (N ≈ 50 patients) of the phase I ivuxolimab trial is reported in the paper. Peripheral TCRbeta sequencing aimed to test whether ivuxolimab altered TCR sequence diversity and caused clonal T-cell expansion. Partial responses occurred in three dose-escalation patients: two with cutaneous melanoma and one with hepatocellular carcinoma.

Patients with a history of autoimmune disease or receiving systemic immunosuppression were excluded from the trial. Peripheral blood for TCR sequencing was drawn from every dose cohort at baseline, at cycle 4 day 1 and at cycle 7 day 1. Samples were obtained from an open-label, multicenter, first-in-human phase I dose-escalation trial of ivuxolimab. Adults with locally advanced or metastatic head and neck squamous cell, hepatocellular, melanoma or renal cell carcinoma were enrolled in the trial. CD4+ and CD8+ T cells were sorted separately from peripheral blood before TCR sequencing. For this chain, trimming is 6 bases at the V end and 1 base at the J end, and the number of junction bases without a gene match is 5. The CDR3 runs 14 amino acids, cysteine and phenylalanine included. Of the read, only the CDR3 DNA is kept; its 42 bases are in frame from base 1. Per the germline V gene, KGHSH is the CDR1 and LQKENI is the CDR2.

Overall study outcomes, separate from this receptor: Low levels of normalized T-cell clonal expansion were also seen in some patients who did not respond. In partial responders in the 0.1-3.0 mg/kg groups, normalized peripheral clonal expansion was found to be among the lowest, especially among CD8+ T cells. At doses of 0.1 to 3.0 mg/kg, clonal expansion of both CD4+ and CD8+ T cells in blood was seen between baseline and week 6. Which antigens the clonally expanded peripheral T cells were specific for was not determined. After ivuxolimab, expanded clones were on average more numerous among CD8+ T cells than among CD4+ T cells.

The receptor chain draws on TRBV18 and TRBJ2-7, and 8 junctional nucleotides match TRBD2. This TCR was recovered from an adult with an advanced solid tumor such as melanoma, head and neck, liver or kidney cancer. The starting material was CD4+ or CD8+ T cells sorted from blood, obtained in a trial of the OX40 agonist ivuxolimab. CDR3 protein: CASSPGGRSYEQYF. The DNA sequence follows: TGTGCCAGCTCGCCGGGGGGGAGGTCCTACGAGCAGTACTTC.